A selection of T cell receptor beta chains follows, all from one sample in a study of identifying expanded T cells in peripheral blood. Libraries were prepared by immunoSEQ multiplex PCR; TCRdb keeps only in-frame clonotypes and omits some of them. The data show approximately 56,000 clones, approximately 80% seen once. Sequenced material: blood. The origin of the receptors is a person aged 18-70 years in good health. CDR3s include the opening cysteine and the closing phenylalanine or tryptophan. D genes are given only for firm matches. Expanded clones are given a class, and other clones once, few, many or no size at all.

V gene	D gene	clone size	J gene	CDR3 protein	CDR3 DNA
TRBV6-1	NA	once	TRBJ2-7	CASLRGYEQYF	TGTGCCAGCCTTCGGGGATACGAGCAGTACTTC
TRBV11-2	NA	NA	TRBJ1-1	CASSPRTPNTEAFF	TGTGCCAGCAGCCCGAGGACACCGAACACTGAAGCTTTCTTT
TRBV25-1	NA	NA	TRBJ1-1	CASSEYTGKRAEAFF	TGTGCCAGCAGTGAATACACAGGGAAGAGGGCTGAAGCTTTCTTT
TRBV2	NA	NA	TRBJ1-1	CASSAESVNTEAFF	TGTGCCAGCAGTGCTGAATCGGTGAACACTGAAGCTTTCTTT
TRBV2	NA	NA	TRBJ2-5	CASRILRGEETQYF	TGTGCCAGCAGGATTTTGAGGGGCGAGGAGACCCAGTACTTC
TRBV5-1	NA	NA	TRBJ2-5	CASSLTAEAPRETQYF	TGCGCCAGCAGCTTAACAGCGGAGGCCCCCCGGGAGACCCAGTACTTC
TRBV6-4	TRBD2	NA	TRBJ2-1	CASSVNGGASNEQFF	TGTGCCAGCAGTGTCAACGGGGGGGCTTCAAATGAGCAGTTCTTC
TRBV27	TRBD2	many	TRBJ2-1	CASSTTSGGGEQFF	TGTGCCAGCAGCACGACTAGCGGGGGCGGTGAGCAGTTCTTC
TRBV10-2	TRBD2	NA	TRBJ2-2	CASSRIRTSGGVGELFF	TGCGCCAGCAGTCGCATCCGGACTAGCGGGGGGGTAGGGGAGCTGTTTTTT
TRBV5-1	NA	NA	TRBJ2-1	CASSLGPDNEQFF	TGCGCCAGCAGCTTAGGACCTGACAATGAGCAGTTCTTC
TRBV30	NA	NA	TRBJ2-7	CAWSSGSSYEQYF	TGTGCCTGGAGTTCCGGGTCCTCCTACGAGCAGTACTTC
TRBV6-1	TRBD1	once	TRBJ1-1	CASRNRGITEAFF	TGTGCCAGCAGGAACAGGGGAATCACTGAAGCTTTCTTT
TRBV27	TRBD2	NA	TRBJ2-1	CASSQLGLAEHNEQFF	TGTGCCAGCAGTCAACTCGGACTAGCGGAGCACAATGAGCAGTTCTTC
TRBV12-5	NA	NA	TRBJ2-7	CASGNPGRGNYEQYF	TGTGCTAGTGGGAATCCGGGACGCGGGAACTACGAGCAGTACTTC
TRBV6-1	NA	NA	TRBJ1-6	CASSEQGRTYNSPLHF	TGTGCCAGCAGTGAACAGGGGAGGACCTATAATTCACCCCTCCACTTT
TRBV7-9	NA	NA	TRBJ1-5	CASSLGVGGSNQPQHF	TGTGCCAGCAGCTTAGGGGTAGGGGGTAGCAATCAGCCCCAGCATTTT
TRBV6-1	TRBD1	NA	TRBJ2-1	CASRMGQGAQDEQFF	TGTGCCAGCAGGATGGGACAGGGGGCACAGGATGAGCAGTTCTTC
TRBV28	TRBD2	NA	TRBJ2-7	CATERGSDEQYF	TGTGCCACCGAGCGGGGATCCGACGAGCAGTACTTC
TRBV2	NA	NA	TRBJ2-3	CASSVLASTDTQYF	TGTGCCAGCAGTGTGCTAGCTAGCACAGATACGCAGTATTTT
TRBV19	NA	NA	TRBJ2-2	CASSISLVLTGELFF	TGTGCCAGTAGTATCAGCCTAGTCCTCACCGGGGAGCTGTTTTTT
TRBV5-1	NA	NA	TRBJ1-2	CASSPMRQSSYGYTF	TGCGCCAGCAGCCCGATGAGACAGTCTAGCTATGGCTACACCTTC
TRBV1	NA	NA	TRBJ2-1	CTSSQVGGISYNEQFF	TGCACCAGCAGCCAGGTCGGCGGGATCTCCTACAATGAGCAGTTCTTC
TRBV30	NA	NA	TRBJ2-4	CAWVGPGDIQYF	TGTGCCTGGGTGGGTCCGGGAGACATTCAGTACTTC
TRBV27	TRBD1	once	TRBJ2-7	CASSLSPAGTGGAEQYF	TGTGCCAGCAGTTTATCGCCCGCCGGGACAGGGGGCGCCGAGCAGTACTTC
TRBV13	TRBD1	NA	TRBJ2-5	CASSFRTGFQVQETQYF	TGTGCCAGCAGCTTCAGGACAGGGTTTCAGGTCCAAGAGACCCAGTACTTC
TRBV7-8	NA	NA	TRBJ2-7	CASSPVQGSYEQYF	TGTGCCAGCAGCCCAGTACAGGGTAGCTACGAGCAGTACTTC
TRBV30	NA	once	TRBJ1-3	CAWDRSSGNTIYF	TGTGCCTGGGACCGGAGCTCTGGAAACACCATATATTTT
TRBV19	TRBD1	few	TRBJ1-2	CASSIFSDRGSYGYTF	TGTGCCAGTAGTATATTTTCGGACAGGGGGAGCTATGGCTACACCTTC
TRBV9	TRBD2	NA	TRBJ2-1	CASSVASSGGNEQFF	TGTGCCAGCAGCGTTGCATCTAGCGGAGGTAATGAGCAGTTCTTC
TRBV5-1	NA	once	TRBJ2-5	CASSLFGLQETQYF	TGCGCCAGCAGCTTGTTCGGGCTCCAAGAGACCCAGTACTTC
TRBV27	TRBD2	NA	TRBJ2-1	CASSSPPGRTIGYNEQFF	TGTGCCAGCAGTTCGCCCCCCGGGAGGACCATTGGGTACAATGAGCAGTTCTTC
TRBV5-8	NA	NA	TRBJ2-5	CASSHDSQETQYF	TGTGCCAGCAGCCACGACTCACAAGAGACCCAGTACTTC
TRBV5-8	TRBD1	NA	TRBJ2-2	CASSSGTVPGELFF	TGTGCCAGCAGCTCCGGGACAGTGCCCGGGGAGCTGTTTTTT
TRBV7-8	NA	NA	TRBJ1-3	CASSPDQGIGNTIYF	TGTGCCAGCAGCCCGGACCAGGGGATAGGAAACACCATATATTTT
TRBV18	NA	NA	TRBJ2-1	CASSPGGHIDEQFF	TGTGCCAGCTCACCTGGGGGGCATATCGATGAGCAGTTCTTC
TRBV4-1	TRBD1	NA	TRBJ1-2	CASSQGQGGYGYTF	TGCGCCAGCAGCCAAGGACAGGGTGGCTATGGCTACACCTTC
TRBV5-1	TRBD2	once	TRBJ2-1	CASSLRGGGHNEQFF	TGCGCCAGCAGCCTCCGCGGGGGGGGACACAATGAGCAGTTCTTC
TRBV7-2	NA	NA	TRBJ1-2	CASSPHQGQGYTF	TGTGCCAGCAGCCCACACCAGGGTCAGGGCTACACCTTC
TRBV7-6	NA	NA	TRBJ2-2	CASSPMQAGAGELFF	TGTGCCAGCAGCCCGATGCAGGCCGGGGCCGGGGAGCTGTTTTTT
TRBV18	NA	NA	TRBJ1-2	CASSPGVGYGYTF	TGTGCCAGCTCACCGGGAGTGGGCTATGGCTACACCTTC